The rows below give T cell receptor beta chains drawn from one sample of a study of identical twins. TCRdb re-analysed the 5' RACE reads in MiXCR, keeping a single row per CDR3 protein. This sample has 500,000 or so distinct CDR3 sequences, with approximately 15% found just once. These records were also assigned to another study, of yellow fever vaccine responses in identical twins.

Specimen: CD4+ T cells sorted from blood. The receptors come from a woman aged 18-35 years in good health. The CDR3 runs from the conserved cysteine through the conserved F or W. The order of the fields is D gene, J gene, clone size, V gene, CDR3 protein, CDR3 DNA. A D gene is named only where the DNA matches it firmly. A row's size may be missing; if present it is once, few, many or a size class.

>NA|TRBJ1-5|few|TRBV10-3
CAISGGAQGDWSNQPQHF
TGTGCCATCAGTGGGGGGGCGCAGGGCGACTGGAGCAATCAGCCCCAGCATTTT
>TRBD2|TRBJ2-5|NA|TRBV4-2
CASSQDAGGGGQETQYF
TGTGCCAGCAGCCAAGACGCGGGGGGAGGGGGGCAAGAGACCCAGTACTTC
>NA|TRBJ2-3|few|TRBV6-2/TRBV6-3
CASRGRITDTQYF
TGTGCCAGCCGGGGACGGATCACAGATACGCAGTATTTT
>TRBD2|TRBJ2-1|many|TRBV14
CASSQGTSAYNEQFF
TGTGCCAGCAGCCAAGGGACTAGCGCCTACAATGAGCAGTTCTTC
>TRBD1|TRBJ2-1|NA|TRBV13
CASSLYRRTNGQGAYNEQFF
TGTGCCAGCAGCTTATATCGCCGTACCAACGGACAGGGAGCCTACAATGAGCAGTTCTTC
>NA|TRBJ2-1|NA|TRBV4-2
CASSQLRGAYNEQFF
TGTGCCAGCAGCCAACTCCGCGGCGCATACAATGAGCAGTTCTTC
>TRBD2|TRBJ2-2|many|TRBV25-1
CASSDLGGSNTGELFF
TGTGCCAGCAGTGACCTTGGCGGGAGCAACACCGGGGAGCTGTTTTTT
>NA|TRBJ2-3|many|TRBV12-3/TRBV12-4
CASSTLRTDTQYF
TGTGCCAGCAGTACTCTCCGCACAGATACGCAGTATTTT
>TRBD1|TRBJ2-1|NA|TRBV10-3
CAIRGTGMDEQFF
TGTGCCATCAGGGGGACAGGGATGGATGAGCAGTTCTTC
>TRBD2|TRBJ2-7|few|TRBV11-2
CASSLVPSGGREQYF
TGTGCCAGCAGCTTAGTGCCTAGCGGGGGACGCGAGCAGTACTTC
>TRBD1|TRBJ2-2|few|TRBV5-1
CASSFGQGDPGELFF
TGCGCCAGCAGCTTCGGACAGGGGGATCCCGGGGAGCTGTTTTTT